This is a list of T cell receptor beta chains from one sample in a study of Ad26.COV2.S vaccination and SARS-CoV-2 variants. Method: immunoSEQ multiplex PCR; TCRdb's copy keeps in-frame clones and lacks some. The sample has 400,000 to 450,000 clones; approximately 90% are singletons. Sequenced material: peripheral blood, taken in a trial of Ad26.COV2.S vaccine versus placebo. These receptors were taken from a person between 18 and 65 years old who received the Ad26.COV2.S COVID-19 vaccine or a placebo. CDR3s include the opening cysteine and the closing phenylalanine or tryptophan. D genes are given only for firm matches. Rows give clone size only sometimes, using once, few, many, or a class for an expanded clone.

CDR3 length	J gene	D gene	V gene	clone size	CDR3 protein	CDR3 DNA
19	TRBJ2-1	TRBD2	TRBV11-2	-	CASSSGLAGGPRSYNEQFF	TGTGCCAGCAGCTCAGGACTAGCGGGAGGGCCAAGGTCCTACAATGAGCAGTTCTTC
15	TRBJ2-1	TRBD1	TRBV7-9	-	CASSSTGAWENEQFF	TGTGCCAGCAGCTCAACAGGGGCTTGGGAGAATGAGCAGTTCTTC
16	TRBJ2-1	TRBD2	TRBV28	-	CASSLATSGTYNEQFF	TGTGCCAGCAGTTTAGCTACTAGCGGGACCTACAATGAGCAGTTCTTC
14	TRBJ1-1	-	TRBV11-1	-	CASSPTAMNTEAFF	TGTGCCAGCAGCCCGACAGCTATGAACACTGAAGCTTTCTTT
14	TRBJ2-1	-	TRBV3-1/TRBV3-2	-	CASSMGATGNEQFF	TGTGCCAGCAGTATGGGAGCAACCGGCAATGAGCAGTTCTTC
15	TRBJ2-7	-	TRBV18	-	CASSPRSQNSYEQYF	TGTGCCAGCTCACCCAGGAGCCAAAACTCCTACGAGCAGTACTTC
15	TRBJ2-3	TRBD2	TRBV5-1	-	CASSLEAGGGDTQYF	TGCGCCAGCAGCTTGGAGGCGGGAGGAGGGGATACGCAGTATTTT
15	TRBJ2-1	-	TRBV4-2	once	CASSQGRGRNNEQFF	TGTGCCAGCAGCCAAGGAAGGGGGAGAAACAATGAGCAGTTCTTC
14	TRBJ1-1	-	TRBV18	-	CASSPRLSITEAFF	TGTGCCAGCTCACCACGGTTATCGATAACTGAAGCTTTCTTT
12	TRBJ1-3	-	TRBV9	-	CASSGFGNTIYF	TGTGCCAGCAGCGGTTTTGGAAACACCATATATTTT
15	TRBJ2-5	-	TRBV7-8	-	CASSLAGGGGETQYF	TGTGCCAGCAGCTTAGCTGGAGGGGGCGGAGAGACCCAGTACTTC
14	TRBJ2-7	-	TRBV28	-	CASKGGAESDEQYF	TGTGCCAGCAAGGGGGGAGCGGAGTCGGACGAGCAGTACTTC
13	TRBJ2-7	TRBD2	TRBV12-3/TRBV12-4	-	CASRLAGTYEQYF	TGTGCCAGCAGACTAGCGGGGACCTACGAGCAGTACTTC
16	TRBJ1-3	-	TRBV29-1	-	CSVGVGGQTSGNTIYF	TGCAGCGTTGGGGTGGGAGGACAGACCTCTGGAAACACCATATATTTT
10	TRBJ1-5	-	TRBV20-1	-	CSAGVEPQHF	TGCAGTGCTGGGGTAGAGCCCCAGCATTTT
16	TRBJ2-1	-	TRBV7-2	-	CASSLGSQSSYNEQFF	TGTGCCAGCAGCTTAGGGAGCCAGTCCTCCTACAATGAGCAGTTCTTC
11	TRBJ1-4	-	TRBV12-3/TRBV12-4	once	CASSFGEKLFF	TGTGCCAGCAGTTTTGGTGAAAAACTGTTTTTT
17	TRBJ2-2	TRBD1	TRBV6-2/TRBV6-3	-	CASSYGARQGYTGELFF	TGTGCCAGCAGTTACGGGGCCCGACAGGGGTACACCGGGGAGCTGTTTTTT
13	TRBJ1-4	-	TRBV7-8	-	CASSRGLNEKLFF	TGTGCCAGCAGCAGGGGACTGAATGAAAAACTGTTTTTT
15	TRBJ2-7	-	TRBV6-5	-	CASRNPGGGQSEQYF	TGTGCCAGCAGAAACCCGGGAGGGGGCCAGTCCGAGCAGTACTTC
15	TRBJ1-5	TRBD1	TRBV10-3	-	CAISVGQGRDQPQHF	TGTGCCATCAGTGTAGGACAGGGGAGAGATCAGCCCCAGCATTTT
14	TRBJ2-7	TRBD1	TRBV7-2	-	CASSPGQGAYEQYF	TGTGCCAGCAGCCCCGGACAGGGGGCCTACGAGCAGTACTTC
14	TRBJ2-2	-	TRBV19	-	CASSTGTYTGELFF	TGTGCCAGTAGTACCGGGACGTACACCGGGGAGCTGTTTTTT
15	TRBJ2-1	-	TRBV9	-	CASSVVGGMGNEQFF	TGTGCCAGCAGCGTAGTAGGGGGAATGGGAAATGAGCAGTTCTTC
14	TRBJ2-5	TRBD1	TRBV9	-	CASSGTGGMETQYF	TGTGCCAGCAGCGGGACAGGGGGCATGGAGACCCAGTACTTC
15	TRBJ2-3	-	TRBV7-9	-	CASSLGQIPTDTQYF	TGTGCCAGCAGCTTGGGTCAAATCCCCACAGATACGCAGTATTTT
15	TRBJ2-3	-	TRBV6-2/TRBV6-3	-	CASSYDTRSTDTQYF	TGTGCCAGCAGTTACGATACGCGTAGCACAGATACGCAGTATTTT
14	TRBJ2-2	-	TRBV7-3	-	CASSTYGQTGELFF	TGTGCCAGCAGCACCTACGGGCAGACCGGGGAGCTGTTTTTT
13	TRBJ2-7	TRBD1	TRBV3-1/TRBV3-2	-	CASSSGGTYEQYF	TGTGCCAGCAGCTCAGGGGGTACCTACGAGCAGTACTTC
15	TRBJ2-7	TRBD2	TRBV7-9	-	CASSLRTSGMGEQYF	TGTGCCAGCAGCTTGAGGACTAGCGGGATGGGAGAGCAGTACTTC
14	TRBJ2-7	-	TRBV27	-	CASSLGFAGYEQYF	TGTGCCAGCAGTTTAGGGTTTGCAGGCTACGAGCAGTACTTC
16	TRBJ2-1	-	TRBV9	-	CASSVEGHRGYNEQFF	TGTGCCAGCAGCGTAGAGGGACATAGGGGTTACAATGAGCAGTTCTTC
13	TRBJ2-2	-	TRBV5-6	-	CASSLSPTGELFF	TGTGCCAGCAGCTTGTCGCCCACCGGGGAGCTGTTTTTT
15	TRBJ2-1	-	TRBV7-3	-	CASSQTGTTNNEQFF	TGTGCCAGCAGCCAGACCGGGACAACCAACAATGAGCAGTTCTTC
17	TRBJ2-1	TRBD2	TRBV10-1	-	CASSGGLAGSSYNEQFF	TGCGCCAGCAGTGGAGGACTAGCGGGGAGCTCCTACAATGAGCAGTTCTTC
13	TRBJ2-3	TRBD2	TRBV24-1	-	CATETSGTDTQYF	TGTGCCACCGAAACTAGCGGCACAGATACGCAGTATTTT
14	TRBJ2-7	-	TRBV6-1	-	CASSEVGADYEQYF	TGTGCCAGCAGTGAAGTGGGGGCAGACTACGAGCAGTACTTC
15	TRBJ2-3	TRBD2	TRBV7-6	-	CASSFLAGGTDTQYF	TGTGCCAGCAGCTTTCTAGCGGGAGGCACAGATACGCAGTATTTT
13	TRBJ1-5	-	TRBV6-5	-	CATGGVSNQPQHF	TGTGCCACAGGCGGGGTTAGCAATCAGCCCCAGCATTTT
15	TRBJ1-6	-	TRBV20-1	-	CSASGTGPYNSPLHF	TGCAGTGCTAGTGGAACGGGACCGTATAATTCACCCCTCCACTTT
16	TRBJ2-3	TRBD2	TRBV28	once	CASSLGLAGSTDTQYF	TGTGCCAGCAGTTTAGGGCTAGCGGGTTCCACAGATACGCAGTATTTT
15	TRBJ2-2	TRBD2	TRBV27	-	CASSRTSRNTGELFF	TGTGCCAGCAGTAGGACTAGCAGAAACACCGGGGAGCTGTTTTTT
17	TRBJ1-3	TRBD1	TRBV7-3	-	CASSLSGRGDSGNTIYF	TGTGCCAGCAGCTTATCTGGCAGGGGGGATTCGGGAAACACCATATATTTT
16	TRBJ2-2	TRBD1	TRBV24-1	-	CATSDLGQGAIGELFF	TGTGCCACCAGTGATTTGGGACAGGGGGCAATCGGGGAGCTGTTTTTT
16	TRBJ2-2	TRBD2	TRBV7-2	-	CASSLTTSTRTGELFF	TGTGCCAGCAGCTTAACGACTAGCACTAGGACGGGGGAGCTGTTTTTT
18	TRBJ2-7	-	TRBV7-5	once	CARSTTTSGRPSVYEQYF	TGTGCCAGAAGCACGACGACTAGCGGGAGGCCGTCGGTCTACGAGCAGTACTTC
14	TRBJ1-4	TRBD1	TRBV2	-	CASRVGTGPEKLFF	TGTGCCAGCAGGGTCGGGACAGGACCAGAAAAACTGTTTTTT
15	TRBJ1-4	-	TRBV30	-	CAWGKIGRDGEKLFF	TGTGCCTGGGGGAAAATTGGACGGGACGGTGAAAAACTGTTTTTT
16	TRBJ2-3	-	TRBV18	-	CASSTGERARSDTQYF	TGTGCCAGCTCCACCGGGGAGCGGGCAAGATCAGATACGCAGTATTTT
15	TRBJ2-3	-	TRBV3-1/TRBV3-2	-	CASSPEPASTDTQYF	TGTGCCAGCAGCCCTGAGCCAGCCAGCACAGATACGCAGTATTTT
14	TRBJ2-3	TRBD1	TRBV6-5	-	CASSPDRATDTQYF	TGTGCCAGCAGCCCAGACAGGGCTACAGATACGCAGTATTTT
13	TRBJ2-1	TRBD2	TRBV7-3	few	CASSLMGLAGGFF	TGTGCCAGCAGCTTAATGGGGCTAGCGGGTGGGTTCTTC
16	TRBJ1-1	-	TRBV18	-	CASSPRPGTSNTEAFF	TGTGCCAGCTCACCGCGTCCCGGGACATCAAACACTGAAGCTTTCTTT
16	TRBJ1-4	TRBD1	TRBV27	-	CASSRQGHPTNEKLFF	TGTGCCAGCAGTCGACAGGGGCATCCTACTAATGAAAAACTGTTTTTT
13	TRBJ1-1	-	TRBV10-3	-	CAITGTGNTEAFF	TGTGCCATCACCGGGACGGGAAACACTGAAGCTTTCTTT